A single sample is the source of the 22 T cell receptor beta chains below, sequenced in a study of response to subunit inactivated influenza vaccine (dated by TCRdb to 2017 to 2018). Library prep was done by RT-PCR. These reads were obtained on an Illumina HiSeq 2500. TCRdb itself trimmed the public reads at Q25 with fastp, ran MiXCR and retained productive beta chains. Every distinct CDR3 protein forms one entry, paired with its most common genes and DNA. The sample yields around 580,000 distinct CDR3 sequences; approximately 15% were counted once. Of the sample, roughly 11% is held by the ten largest clones. The sample here was PBMCs from blood, taken roughly 12 days after vaccination. The source is a man in his fifties who received an inactivated influenza vaccine. Donor details come from another sample of the same person, matched by shared clones.

J is TRBJ2-1 and V is TRBV20-1, with 8 bases identical to TRBD2. This CDR3 is built from 16 residues. Trimming removed 5 bases from V and 9 bases from J; junction bases left unmatched: 18. Germline V lookup: CDR1 DFQATT, CDR2 SNEGSKA (reference sequence). CDR3 in DNA: TGCAGTGCTGCCAGCCGAGCGAGCGGGGGAAACAGTGAGCAGTTCTTC. Amino acid sequence: CSAASRASGGNSEQFF.

Comments on this clonotype: A junction end diverges from the germline sequence, so it may reflect a read error. CDR3 coding DNA: TGTGCCAGCAGTCCTTCCGGAGGGGGCAACTCCTACGGGCAGTACTTC. Residues: CASSPSGGGNSYGQYF. The chain combines TRBV28 with TRBJ2-7; perhaps TRBD1 as D (7 bases). Germline values: CDR1 MDHEN, CDR2 SYDVKM. The CDR3 is 16 amino acids. The variable domain in full, completed from reference TRBV28 and TRBJ2-7, reads DVKVTQSSRYLVKRTGEKVFLECVQDMDHENMFWYRQDPGLGLRLIYFSYDVKMKEKGDIPEGYSVSREKKERFSLILESASTNQTSMYLCASSPSGGGNSYGQYFGPGTRLTVT.

Details on this clonotype: A read error may explain this, as a much larger clone is one base away. This chain uses TRBV5-1 with TRBJ2-1; D might be TRBD2 (5 bases). The CDR3 consists of 16 residues. Germline-derived CDR1 and CDR2 are SGHRS and YFSETQ. This CDR3 is CASSLGGLSSYNVQFF. CDR3 sequence (DNA): TGCGCCAGCAGCTTGGGCGGGTTGAGCTCCTACAATGTGCAGTTCTTC.

The chain carries TRBV6-5 and TRBJ2-2; 10 bases line up with TRBD2. V shed 0 bases and J 3 bases; nucleotides not matched to a gene: 4. The length of the CDR3 is 17 residues. Per the germline V gene, CDR1 is MNHEY and CDR2 is SVGAGI. CDR3 in DNA: TGTGCCAGCAGTTACTCGGCTAGCGGGAGTTACACCGGGGAGCTGTTTTTT. It translates to CASSYSASGSYTGELFF.

This clonotype has a handful of counts. This chain uses TRBV5-1 with TRBJ2-7, with a weak D call TRBD2 (5 bases). The length of the CDR3 is 12 residues. The V end lost 7 bases, the J end lost 6 bases, and 14 bases lay between the germline ends. Germline-derived CDR1 and CDR2 are SGHRS and YFSETQ. The CDR3 DNA sequence: TGCGCCAGCTGGGAGTTGGCTAGCGAGCAGTACTTC. Protein: CASWELASEQYF.

This clonotype appeared a few times. This sequence joins TRBV6-2 or TRBV6-3 and TRBJ2-3; 10 nucleotides align to TRBD2. The V gene's germline CDR1 is MNHEY and CDR2 SVGEGT. This CDR3 is 20 amino acids long. With V trimmed by 0 bases and J by 0 bases, 12 bases remained unmatched. CDR3 DNA sequence: TGTGCCAGCAGTTACTCAGGCCTAGCGGGGGTTTTGCATAGCACAGATACGCAGTATTTT. Amino acid sequence: CASSYSGLAGVLHSTDTQYF.

The chain uses TRBV6-5 and TRBJ2-7; TRBD1 aligns across 7 bases. There are 14 residues in the CDR3. Germline assignment: CDR1 MNHEY and CDR2 SVGAGI. V was pared by 2 bases and J by 2 bases, with 3 bases of the junction left unmatched. The CDR3 region is CASSYGGQTYEQYF. CDR3 in DNA: TGTGCCAGCAGTTACGGGGGACAGACCTACGAGCAGTACTTC.

The chain combines TRBV10-3 with TRBJ2-7; possible D gene TRBD1, 6 bases. Per the germline V gene, CDR1 is ENHRY and CDR2 is SYGVKD. This CDR3 contains 17 residues. V lost 0 bases and J 3 bases, leaving 18 bases between the germline ends. The CDR3 bases are TGTGCCATCAGTGAGTCTCTCGGTGTGGGGGACATCTACGAGCAGTACTTC. Residues: CAISESLGVGDIYEQYF.

The chain is built from TRBV6-1 and TRBJ1-2; D unresolved. Germline V gene lookup returns CDR1 MNHNS and CDR2 SASEGT. Trimming took off 4 bases at V and 8 bases at J, with 11 bases between the two ends. This CDR3 is 12 amino acids long. The CDR3 bases are TGTGCCAGCAGTGCCCACAGTGACGGCTACACCTTC. It codes for CASSAHSDGYTF.

This clonotype has a handful of counts. The chain recombines TRBV20-1 with TRBJ2-3; weak D call: TRBD1 (6 bases). CDR1 DFQATT and CDR2 SNEGSKA come from the germline V gene (reference sequence). The CDR3 contains 12 residues. Trimming removed 6 bases from V and 5 bases from J, with 12 bases in between. The CDR3 spells CSAREQGDTQYF. CDR3 in DNA: TGCAGTGCGAGGGAACAGGGAGATACGCAGTATTTT.

CDR3 DNA: TGTGCCAGCAGCCAGGGCTGGACTAGCGGGTACAATGAGCAGTTCTTC. It codes for CASSQGWTSGYNEQFF. The J gene is TRBJ2-1, the V gene TRBV4-2, with 11 positions matching TRBD2. CDR1 and CDR2 (germline): LGHNA, YNFKEQ. This CDR3 comprises 16 residues. Trimming at V came to 3 bases and at J to 4 bases, leaving 5 bases not matched to a gene.

This chain joins TRBV4-1 and TRBJ2-2, with unresolved D. CDR3 length: 15 amino acids. V gave up 2 bases and J gave up 1 base, with 8 bases separating them. CDR1 is MGHRA and CDR2 is YSYEKL in the germline V gene. Here the CDR3 DNA reads TGCGCCAGCAGCCAACGTCAACAGAACACCGGGGAGCTGTTTTTT. It yields the protein CASSQRQQNTGELFF.

This clonotype was picked up a small number of times. The V call is TRBV11-2, the J call TRBJ2-3, with 8 bases lining up with TRBD2. This CDR3 contains 15 residues. V dropped 8 bases and J dropped 2; count of bases not matched to a gene: 9. Germline V lookup: CDR1 SGHAT, CDR2 FQNNGV. CDR3 region: CASLPGLGNTDTQYF. CDR3 nucleotides: TGTGCCAGCCTCCCGGGACTAGGAAACACAGATACGCAGTATTTT.

In this sample, this clonotype turned up a few times. The chain links TRBV2 to TRBJ1-3; 9 nucleotides match TRBD1. Per germline, CDR1 SNHLY and CDR2 FYNNEI. With V trimmed by 5 bases and J by 0 bases, 5 bases remained unmatched. This CDR3 is 16 amino acids long. The chain's CDR3 is CASSRDRATSGNTIYF. The CDR3 coding sequence is TGTGCCAGCAGTAGGGACAGGGCCACCTCTGGAAACACCATATATTTT.

Only a few counts were recorded for this clonotype. This chain uses TRBV4-1 with TRBJ2-3, with TRBD1 matching 10 bases. V shed 3 bases, J shed 6 bases, and the junction held 12 bases outside the gene matches. There are 17 residues in the CDR3. Per germline, CDR1 MGHRA and CDR2 YSYEKL. The CDR3 reads CASSHRVIRDRGDTQYF. DNA for the CDR3: TGCGCCAGCAGCCACCGAGTAATCCGGGACAGGGGTGATACGCAGTATTTT.

This clonotype was seen only a few times. The V and J genes are TRBV7-8 and TRBJ2-5; TRBD2 is a possible D gene (7 bases). The germline gives CDR1 SGHVS, CDR2 FQNEAQ. The CDR3 totals 15 residues. V gave up 3 bases and J gave up 5 bases, with 16 bases separating them. CDR3 sequence: CASSFRRGGAETQYF. The CDR3 bases are TGTGCCAGCAGCTTCAGAAGGGGGGGCGCGGAGACCCAGTACTTC.

The chain links TRBV6-2 or TRBV6-3 to TRBJ2-2, with 8 positions matching TRBD1. CDR3 length: 17 residues. Unmatched junction bases numbered 7, after V lost 0 bases and J lost 4 bases. Germline V gene sequence: CDR1 MNHEY, CDR2 SVGEGT. The CDR3 loop reads CASSYSLQGGITGELFF. In DNA, the CDR3 is TGTGCCAGCAGTTACTCGCTACAGGGGGGAATCACCGGGGAGCTGTTTTTT.

The sample holds a few counts of this clonotype. The V call is TRBV6-1, the J call TRBJ1-2; 9 bases agree with TRBD1. The V segment lost 6 bases and the J segment 8 bases; nucleotides outside the gene matches: 13. Germline loops: CDR1 MNHNS, CDR2 SASEGT. CDR3 length: 15 residues. The CDR3 is CASRDPQGAKVGYTF. The CDR3 nucleotides read TGTGCCAGCAGGGACCCACAGGGGGCCAAGGTCGGCTACACCTTC.

This clonotype was seen a handful of times. The rearrangement uses TRBV29-1 and TRBJ2-7, with a tentative D call TRBD1 (5 bases). Trimming took off 4 bases at V and 2 bases at J, with 18 bases between the two ends. The CDR3 contains 15 residues. Germline assignment: CDR1 SQVTM and CDR2 ANQGSEA. CDR3 sequence reads: CSVVDNNKPPYEQYF. CDR3 bases: TGCAGCGTTGTGGACAACAACAAACCCCCCTACGAGCAGTACTTC.

The sample holds a few counts of this clonotype. V is TRBV6-5 and J is TRBJ2-2; TRBD1 aligns across 9 bases. CDR1 is MNHEY and CDR2 is SVGAGI in the germline V gene. This CDR3 comprises 16 residues. V dropped 4 bases and J dropped 4; count of bases not matched to a gene: 7. CDR3 loop: CASSFTGGAGTGELFF. The CDR3 nucleotides read TGTGCCAGCAGTTTTACAGGGGGCGCGGGCACCGGGGAGCTGTTTTTT.

V usage is TRBV20-1 and J usage is TRBJ1-6; 8 bases line up with TRBD1. With V trimmed by 3 bases and J by 9 bases, 10 bases remained unmatched. Germline V CDR1 and CDR2: DFQATT, SNEGSKA (reference sequence). The CDR3 runs to 15 residues. The CDR3 sequence: CSASVDRGRFSPLHF. The CDR3 bases are TGCAGTGCTAGTGTCGACAGGGGACGGTTTTCACCCCTCCACTTT.

V is TRBV7-9 and J is TRBJ2-3; 7 bases agree with TRBD1. Per the germline V gene, CDR1 is SEHNR and CDR2 is FQNEAQ (reference sequence). V lost 2 bases, J lost 4 bases, and 3 bases stayed unmatched. This CDR3 is built from 14 residues. The CDR3 spells CASSLKGAADTQYF. CDR3 coding DNA: TGTGCCAGCAGCTTAAAGGGGGCAGCAGATACGCAGTATTTT.